The rows below give T cell receptor beta chains drawn from one sample of a study of T cells in Graves' hyperthyroidism and ophthalmopathy. TCRdb reprocessed the multiplex PCR reads via MiXCR and lists one record per CDR3 protein. This table has approximately 640,000 distinct CDR3 sequences, about 45% appearing once. Source material: peripheral blood or thyroid tissue (not recorded which). The source is an adult man with Graves' disease, either hyperthyroidism or ophthalmopathy (not recorded which). CDR3s include the opening cysteine and the closing phenylalanine or tryptophan. D genes are given only for firm matches. Only part of the rows carry a size: once, few, many, or a class if the clone is expanded.

18 | NA | few | TRBJ1-3 | TRBV7-8 | TGTGCCAGCAGCGTAGCTGCGATCCCGGGATTCGAAATAAACACCATATATTTT | CASSVAAIPGFEINTIYF
13 | NA | few | TRBJ1-1 | TRBV12-3/TRBV12-4 | TGTGCCAGCAGAGTCAGGGTACACACTGAAGCTTTCTTT | CASRVRVHTEAFF
15 | NA | many | TRBJ2-7 | TRBV7-8 | TGTGCCAGCAGCTTAGACTCCCAGAGCTCCTACGAGCAGTACTTC | CASSLDSQSSYEQYF
15 | NA | NA | TRBJ1-3 | TRBV12-5 | TGTGCTAGTGGTTTAGGGGGTTCCTCTGGAAACACCATATATTTT | CASGLGGSSGNTIYF
12 | TRBD1 | many | TRBJ1-1 | TRBV6-1 | TGTGCCAGCAGATTCGAAGGGACAGCGCCTTTCTTT | CASRFEGTAPFF
13 | NA | many | TRBJ1-4 | TRBV7-9 | TGTGCCAGCAGCCCTCAGGGTAACGAAAAACTGTTTTTT | CASSPQGNEKLFF
15 | NA | NA | TRBJ1-2 | TRBV7-2 | TGTGCCAGCAGCCCAGGGGCTATCCCTAGCTATGGCTACACCTTC | CASSPGAIPSYGYTF
13 | NA | NA | TRBJ1-2 | TRBV7-6 | TGTGCCAGCAGCCCAACCGGGACTTTAGGCTACACCTTC | CASSPTGTLGYTF
13 | NA | few | TRBJ1-1 | TRBV7-2 | TGTGCCAGCAGTTTACTATCGGCAGCTGAAGCTTTCTTT | CASSLLSAAEAFF
12 | NA | many | TRBJ1-4 | TRBV29-1 | TGCAGCGCATCAGCAGGGGACGAAAAACTGTTTTTT | CSASAGDEKLFF
14 | NA | few | TRBJ1-2 | TRBV12-3/TRBV12-4 | TGTGCCAGCAGTTTAGTCGCAGAGCACTATGGCTACACCTTC | CASSLVAEHYGYTF
16 | NA | NA | TRBJ1-1 | TRBV24-1 | TGTGCCAGCAGTGCTAGAGGGTGGGGAATGAACACTGAAGCTTTCTTT | CASSARGWGMNTEAFF
16 | NA | NA | TRBJ2-1 | TRBV24-1 | TGTGCCACCAGTGATTACCAGGGGATCTCCTACAATGAGCAGTTCTTC | CATSDYQGISYNEQFF
14 | NA | few | TRBJ1-5 | TRBV20-1 | TGCAGTGCTAGGGCCCCCTTCGGCAATCAGCCCCAGCATTTT | CSARAPFGNQPQHF
15 | NA | NA | TRBJ1-2 | TRBV6-1 | TGTGCCAGCAGTTACTCGAAAGGGTTTAACTATGGCTACACCTTC | CASSYSKGFNYGYTF
13 | TRBD1 | NA | TRBJ1-1 | TRBV7-9 | TGTGCCAGCAGCCCCTCGGACAGGGGAATAGCTTTCTTT | CASSPSDRGIAFF
13 | NA | few | TRBJ2-7 | TRBV10-3 | TGTGCCAGCAGCGACAGAGACTGGTACGAGCAGTACTTC | CASSDRDWYEQYF
13 | NA | few | TRBJ1-2 | TRBV6-6 | TGTGCCAGCAGCTCCCTGGCTCGGTATGGCTACACCTTC | CASSSLARYGYTF
12 | NA | many | TRBJ1-2 | TRBV29-1 | TGCAGCGTTGACCGCGCAGGGGATGGCTACACCTTC | CSVDRAGDGYTF
13 | NA | NA | TRBJ1-6 | TRBV7-8 | TGCGCCAGCAGCCAAGATCTTAAGAGCCCCCTCCACTTT | CASSQDLKSPLHF
15 | NA | NA | TRBJ2-7 | TRBV5-1 | TGCGCCAGCAGCTTGGTCTCCGGGACCCGTGACCAGCAGTACTTC | CASSLVSGTRDQQYF
14 | NA | NA | TRBJ1-2 | TRBV7-9 | TGTGCCAGCAGCCGTCGACAAGGAAACTATGGCTACACCTTC | CASSRRQGNYGYTF
14 | TRBD1 | NA | TRBJ1-6 | TRBV19 | TGTGCCTGGAAACCGGGACAGGGGGTCTCACCCCTCCACTTT | CAWKPGQGVSPLHF
14 | TRBD1 | few | TRBJ1-5 | TRBV20-1 | TGCAGTGCTGAGGACCGACAGGGATTGCAGCCCCAGCATTTT | CSAEDRQGLQPQHF
14 | NA | NA | TRBJ1-5 | TRBV29-1 | TGCAGCGTTGAGTCGGGTGGGGCAGGGCAGCCCCAGCATTTT | CSVESGGAGQPQHF